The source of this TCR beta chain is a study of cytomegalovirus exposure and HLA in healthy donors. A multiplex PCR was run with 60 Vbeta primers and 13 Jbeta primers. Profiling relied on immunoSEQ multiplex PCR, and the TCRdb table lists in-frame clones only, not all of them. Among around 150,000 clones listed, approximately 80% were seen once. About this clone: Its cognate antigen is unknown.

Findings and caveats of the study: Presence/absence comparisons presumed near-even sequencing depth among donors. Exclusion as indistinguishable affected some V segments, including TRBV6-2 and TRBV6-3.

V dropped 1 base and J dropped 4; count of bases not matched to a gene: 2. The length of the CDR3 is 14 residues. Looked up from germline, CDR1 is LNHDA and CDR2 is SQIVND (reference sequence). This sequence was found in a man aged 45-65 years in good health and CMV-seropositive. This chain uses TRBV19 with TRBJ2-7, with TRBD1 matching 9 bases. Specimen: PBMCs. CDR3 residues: CASSIGTGEYEQYF. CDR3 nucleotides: TGTGCCAGTAGTATAGGGACAGGGGAGTACGAGCAGTACTTC.